These 24 T cell receptor beta chains were all obtained from the same sample, sequenced in a study of blood T cell repertoires in COVID-19. TCRdb keeps only in-frame clones here, not all; method: immunoSEQ multiplex PCR. This table has about 120,000 clones, about four fifths appearing once. The sequencing input was peripheral blood. The receptors come from a woman between 55 and 75 years old with acute or convalescent COVID-19.

This chain uses TRBV29-1 with TRBJ2-1; weak D call: TRBD1 (5 bases). CDR1 SQVTM and CDR2 ANQGSEA come from the germline V gene. V lost 0 bases and J lost 2, with 11 bases in between. The CDR3 covers 15 residues. CDR3 sequence reads: CSVEDWGGTYNEQFF. For the CDR3, the DNA is TGCAGCGTTGAAGACTGGGGCGGAACCTACAATGAGCAGTTCTTC.

The V call is TRBV28, the J call TRBJ2-7, with 8 nucleotides matching TRBD2. This CDR3 spans 14 amino acids. Germline V gene lookup returns CDR1 MDHEN and CDR2 SYDVKM. The trim removed 2 bases at V and 5 bases at J, leaving 5 bases unmatched. The CDR3 DNA follows: TGTGCCAGCAGTTTAGGGGCGGGGGGCCACGAGCAGTACTTC. Translated: CASSLGAGGHEQYF.

This rearrangement joins TRBV28 to TRBJ2-4; perhaps TRBD1 as D (6 bases). Trimming stripped 7 bases from V and 4 bases from J, with 11 bases between. The CDR3 has 13 residues. CDR1 is MDHEN, CDR2 SYDVKM, per germline. The CDR3 DNA sequence: TGTGCCAGCACCGGACAGACAAAAAACATTCAGTACTTC. Protein sequence: CASTGQTKNIQYF.

The rearrangement uses TRBV7-8 and TRBJ1-2; 9 bases line up with TRBD1. Germline V gene sequence: CDR1 SGHVS, CDR2 FQNEAQ. This CDR3 is built from 14 residues. The V and J ends lost 5 bases and 3 bases, in that order; junction bases with no gene match: 4. The CDR3: CASSRGTGYYGYTF. The CDR3 DNA sequence: TGTGCCAGCAGCCGAGGGACAGGGTACTATGGCTACACCTTC.

The chain has TRBV7-3 and TRBJ2-7; TRBD1 matches at 7 bases. V was pared by 8 bases and J by 7 bases, with 17 bases of the junction left unmatched. The CDR3 consists of 15 residues. Germline V CDR1 and CDR2: SGHTA, FQGTGA. The chain's CDR3 is CASAPGVRGSEEQYF. CDR3 sequence (DNA): TGTGCCAGCGCCCCTGGTGTCAGGGGGTCTGAGGAGCAGTACTTC. Variable domain in full (rest from reference TRBV7-3 and TRBJ2-7): GAGVSQTPSNKVTEKGKYVELRCDPISGHTALYWYRQSLGQGPEFLIYFQGTGAADDSGLPNDRFFAVRPEGSVSTLKIQRTERGDSAVYLCASAPGVRGSEEQYFGPGTRLTVT.

J is TRBJ2-1 and V is TRBV16; TRBD2 aligns across 7 bases. The V gene's germline CDR1 is KGHSY and CDR2 FQNENV. The CDR3 consists of 16 residues. The V segment lost 5 bases and the J segment 3 bases; nucleotides outside the gene matches: 10. In nucleotides, the CDR3 is TGTGCCAGCAGCAACACAGCGGGGAGGTACTACAATGAGCAGTTCTTC. Translation gives CASSNTAGRYYNEQFF.

The V gene is TRBV5-4, the J gene TRBJ1-4, with D maybe TRBD1 (5 bases). The CDR3 spans 19 residues. Per germline, CDR1 SGHNT and CDR2 YYREEE (reference sequence). Between the trimmed V and J ends, which lost 4 bases and 0 bases, there was a span of 22 bases. The CDR3 is CASSPGGRGNRATNEKLFF. CDR3 DNA sequence: TGTGCCAGCAGCCCCGGTGGAAGGGGAAATCGGGCAACTAATGAAAAACTGTTTTTT.

Written as DNA, the CDR3 is TGTGCCTGGACTAGGGCACTAGAAAATTCACCCCTCCACTTT. Its protein product is CAWTRALENSPLHF. The chain combines TRBV30 with TRBJ1-6; D is unclear. CDR1 is GTSNPN, CDR2 SVGIG, per germline (reference sequence). The CDR3 totals 14 residues. V lost 4 bases to trimming and J lost 7 bases, with 14 bases between them.

This CDR3 reads CASRQDRGDGYTF. The CDR3, as DNA: TGCGCCAGCAGACAGGACAGGGGGGATGGCTACACCTTC. The genes are TRBV5-1 and TRBJ1-2; TRBD1 aligns across 10 bases. The CDR3 has 13 amino acids. V shed 5 bases and J 6 bases; nucleotides not matched to a gene: 4. CDR1 and CDR2 (germline): SGHRS, YFSETQ.

The genes are TRBV5-1 and TRBJ1-1, with 12 bases fitting TRBD1. The CDR3 totals 14 residues. The V gene's germline CDR1 is SGHRS and CDR2 YFSETQ. V was clipped by 5 bases and J by 6 bases; unmatched bases: 5. For the CDR3, the DNA is TGCGCCAGCAGTCCCGGGACAGGGGGCTCTGAAGCTTTCTTT. This codes for CASSPGTGGSEAFF.

The chain combines TRBV7-2 with TRBJ1-3; TRBD1 aligns across 10 bases. CDR3 length: 15 residues. V lost 4 bases to trimming and J lost 4 bases; unmatched junction nucleotides: 4. Germline assignment: CDR1 SGHTA and CDR2 FQGNSA. For the CDR3, the DNA is TGTGCCAGCAGCTACTGGACAGGGGGAGGAAACACCATATATTTT. This sequence encodes CASSYWTGGGNTIYF.

The chain employs TRBV6-2 or TRBV6-3 and TRBJ1-5; weak D call: TRBD1 (6 bases). The germline V gene encodes CDR1 MNHEY and CDR2 SVGEGT. The V gene lost 2 bases and the J gene lost 2 bases, with 16 bases spanning the gap. The CDR3 is 17 amino acids. DNA for the CDR3: TGTGCCAGCAGTTACGGTGGGTGGGGGGGCGGCAATCAGCCCCAGCATTTT. Translation: CASSYGGWGGGNQPQHF.

With respect to this clone: At one end, the junction sequence differs from germline, possibly due to a read error. The rearrangement joins TRBV20-1 to TRBJ2-5; D not certain. Germline V gives CDR1 DFQATT, CDR2 SNEGSKA (reference sequence). The CDR3 has 10 amino acids. CDR3 region: CSALREAQYF. The CDR3 DNA reads TGCAGTGCGTTAAGAGAGGCCCAGTACTTC.

This clone was detected once. This chain joins TRBV12-3 or TRBV12-4 and TRBJ1-2, with 9 positions matching TRBD1. The CDR3 length is 13 residues. Germline trimming cut 7 bases from V and 7 bases from J; bases unmatched to any gene: 7. Written as DNA, the CDR3 is TGTGCCAGCACTCCGGGACAGGGCCTTGGCTACACCTTC. Translation: CASTPGQGLGYTF.

V and J are TRBV6-6 and TRBJ2-5; 9 bases match TRBD1. Germline V gene sequence: CDR1 MNHNY, CDR2 SVGAGI (reference sequence). The CDR3 has 15 amino acids. Trimming cost V 4 bases and J 5 bases; bases outside gene matches: 8. CDR3 in amino acids: CASSSGTGLSETQYF. The CDR3 DNA reads as TGTGCCAGCAGTTCGGGGACAGGGTTGAGCGAGACCCAGTACTTC.

This clone was seen just once. The DNA of the CDR3 is TGTGCCTGGAGACTAGACAGCGGGGGGGGAAATGAGCAGTTCTTC. Its translation is CAWRLDSGGGNEQFF. This chain links TRBV30 with TRBJ2-1; 10 bases agree with TRBD2. The CDR3 length is 15 residues. Germline CDR1 reads GTSNPN; CDR2 reads SVGIG (reference sequence). V dropped 3 bases and J dropped 7; count of bases not matched to a gene: 9. Combining the CDR3 with reference TRBV30 and TRBJ2-1 gives the whole variable domain SQTIHQWPATLVQPVGSPLSLECTVEGTSNPNLYWYRQAAGRGLQLLFYSVGIGQISSEVPQNLSASRPQDRQFILSSKKLLLSDSGFYLCAWRLDSGGGNEQFFGPGTRLTVL.

This chain uses TRBV6-5 with TRBJ1-6, with a tentative D call TRBD1 (6 bases). The V gene's germline CDR1 is MNHEY and CDR2 SVGAGI. This CDR3 spans 15 amino acids. Trimming cost V 6 bases and J 7 bases, with 16 bases left between them. The CDR3 spells CASSNSQGTNSPLHF. Here the CDR3 DNA reads TGTGCCAGCAGCAATTCACAGGGAACCAATTCACCCCTCCACTTT.

The J gene is TRBJ1-1, the V gene TRBV21-1. TRBV21-1 is a documented pseudogene. The CDR3 extends over 14 amino acids. The CDR3 sequence: CASKGLNMNTEAFF. CDR3 sequence (DNA): TGTGCTAGCAAGGGACTTAACATGAACACTGAAGCTTTCTTT.

This chain links TRBV6-5 with TRBJ1-4, with D possibly being TRBD1 (5 bases). The CDR3 loop spans 16 amino acids. Germline V gene lookup returns CDR1 MNHEY and CDR2 SVGAGI. The V gene lost 4 bases and the J gene lost 4 bases, with 16 bases spanning the gap. In nucleotides, the CDR3 is TGTGCCAGCAGTTCAAAAGGACAAAACCTTAATGAAAAACTGTTTTTT. Translation: CASSSKGQNLNEKLFF.

The rearrangement joins TRBV5-5 to TRBJ1-5; 8 bases fit TRBD1. CDR1 SGHKS and CDR2 YYEKEE come from the germline V gene (reference sequence). V was pared by 3 bases and J by 3 bases, with 5 bases of the junction left unmatched. The CDR3 length is 15 residues. The CDR3: CASSSWTGHNQPQHF. The CDR3 DNA is TGTGCCAGCAGCTCCTGGACAGGGCACAATCAGCCCCAGCATTTT. The full variable domain, rest sourced from reference TRBV5-5 and TRBJ1-5, is DAGVTQSPTHLIKTRGQQVTLRCSPISGHKSVSWYQQVLGQGPQFIFQYYEKEERGRGNFPDRFSARQFPNYSSELNVNALLLGDSALYLCASSSWTGHNQPQHFGDGTRLSIL.

The genes are TRBV10-2 and TRBJ1-2; D call uncertain. This CDR3 region has 12 residues. CDR1 and CDR2 from the germline V gene are WSHSY and SAAADI. Between the trimmed V and J ends, which lost 7 bases and 5 bases, there was a span of 11 bases. In nucleotides, the CDR3 is TGCGCCAGCACTACGGGAGGGTATGGCTACACCTTC. This encodes CASTTGGYGYTF.

The chain is built from TRBV11-3 and TRBJ2-7; possible D gene TRBD2, 5 bases. This CDR3 is 11 amino acids long. V lost 5 bases to trimming and J lost 4 bases, with 6 bases between them. CDR1 is SGHNT, CDR2 YENEEA, per germline. CDR3 in DNA: TGTGCCAGCAGCCGGGATTACGAGCAGTACTTC. This codes for CASSRDYEQYF.

The chain joins TRBV4-3 to TRBJ1-2, with 10 bases fitting TRBD1. The CDR3 is 16 residues long. The germline CDR1 and CDR2 sequences are LGHNA and YSLEER. The J segment lost 4 bases and the V segment lost 1 base, leaving 6 bases of the junction unmatched. Here the CDR3 reads CASSQAGTGVSYGYTF. The CDR3 DNA is TGCGCCAGCAGCCAAGCCGGGACAGGGGTGAGCTATGGCTACACCTTC.

This chain connects TRBV7-9 to TRBJ2-7; tentative D call: TRBD2 (5 bases). The germline V gene has CDR1 SEHNR and CDR2 FQNEAQ (reference sequence). This CDR3 region has 13 residues. Trimming shortened V by 5 bases and J by 2 bases, and 10 bases separated the two germline ends. CDR3: CASSDSGTYEQYF. The CDR3 coding sequence is TGTGCCAGCAGCGACTCGGGAACCTACGAGCAGTACTTC.